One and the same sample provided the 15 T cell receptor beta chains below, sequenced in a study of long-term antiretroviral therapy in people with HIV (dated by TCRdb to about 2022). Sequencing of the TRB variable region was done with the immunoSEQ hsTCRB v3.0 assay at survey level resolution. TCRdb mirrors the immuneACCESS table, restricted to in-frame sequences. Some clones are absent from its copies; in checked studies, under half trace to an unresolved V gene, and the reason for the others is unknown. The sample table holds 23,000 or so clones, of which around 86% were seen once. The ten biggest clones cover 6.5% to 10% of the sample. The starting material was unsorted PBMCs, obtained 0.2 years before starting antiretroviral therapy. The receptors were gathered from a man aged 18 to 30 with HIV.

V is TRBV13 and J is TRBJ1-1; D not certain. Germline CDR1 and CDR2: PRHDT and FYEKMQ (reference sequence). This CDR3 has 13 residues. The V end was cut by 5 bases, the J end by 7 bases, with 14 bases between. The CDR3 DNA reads TGTGCCAGCAGCGCTGAGGAGGGTCTTGAAGCTTTCTTT. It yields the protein CASSAEEGLEAFF.

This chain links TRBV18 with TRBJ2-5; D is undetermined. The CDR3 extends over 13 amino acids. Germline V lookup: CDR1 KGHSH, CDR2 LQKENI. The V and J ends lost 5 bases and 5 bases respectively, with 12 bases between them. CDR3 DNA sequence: TGTGCCAGCTCAACCCGGTCTGGCGAGACCCAGTACTTC. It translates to CASSTRSGETQYF.

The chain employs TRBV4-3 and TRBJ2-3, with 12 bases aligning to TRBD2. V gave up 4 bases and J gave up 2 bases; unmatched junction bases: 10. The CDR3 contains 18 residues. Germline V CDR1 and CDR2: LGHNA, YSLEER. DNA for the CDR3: TGCGCCAGCAGCCCAAGGCTAGCGGGAGGGCCTAACACAGATACGCAGTATTTT. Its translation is CASSPRLAGGPNTDTQYF.

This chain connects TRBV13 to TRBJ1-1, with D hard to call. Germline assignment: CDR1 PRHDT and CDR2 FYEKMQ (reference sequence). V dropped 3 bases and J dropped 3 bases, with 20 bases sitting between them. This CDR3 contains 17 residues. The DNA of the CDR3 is TGTGCCAGCAGCTTGGCTCCCGGGTGGGGTGTGTACACTGAAGCTTTCTTT. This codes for CASSLAPGWGVYTEAFF.

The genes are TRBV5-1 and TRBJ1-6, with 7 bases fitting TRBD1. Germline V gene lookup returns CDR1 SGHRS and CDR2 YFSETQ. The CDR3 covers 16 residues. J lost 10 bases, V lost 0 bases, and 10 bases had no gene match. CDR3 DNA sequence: TGCGCCAGCAGCTTGGCGACCCCAGGGGGAGGCTCACCCCTCCACTTT. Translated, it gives CASSLATPGGGSPLHF.

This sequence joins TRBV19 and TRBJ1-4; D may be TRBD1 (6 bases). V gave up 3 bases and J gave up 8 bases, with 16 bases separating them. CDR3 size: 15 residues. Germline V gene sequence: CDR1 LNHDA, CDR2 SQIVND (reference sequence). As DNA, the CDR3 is TGTGCCAGTAGTATCATCGGTAGAAGGGGGGAAAAACTGTTTTTT. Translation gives CASSIIGRRGEKLFF.

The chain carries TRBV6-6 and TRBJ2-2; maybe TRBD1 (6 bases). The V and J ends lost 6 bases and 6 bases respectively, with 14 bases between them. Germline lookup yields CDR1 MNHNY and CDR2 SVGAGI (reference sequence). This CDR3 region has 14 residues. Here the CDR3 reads CASSTGQLAGELFF. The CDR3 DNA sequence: TGTGCCAGCAGCACCGGACAGTTGGCCGGGGAGCTGTTTTTT.

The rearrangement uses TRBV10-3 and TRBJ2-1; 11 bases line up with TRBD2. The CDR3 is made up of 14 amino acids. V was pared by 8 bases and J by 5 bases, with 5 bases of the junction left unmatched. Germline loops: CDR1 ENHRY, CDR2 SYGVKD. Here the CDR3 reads CAIGETSGNNEQFF. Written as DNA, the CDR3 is TGTGCCATCGGGGAGACTAGCGGGAACAATGAGCAGTTCTTC.

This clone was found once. The CDR3 region is CASSLVQGDRRTF. The CDR3, as DNA: TGTGCCAGCAGCTTGGTACAGGGGGATCGTCGAACCTTC. The chain recombines TRBV5-6 with TRBJ1-2; 8 nucleotides line up with TRBD1. The junction had 9 bases not matched to a gene; V was cut back by 0 bases and J by 14 bases. CDR1 and CDR2 from the germline V gene are SGHDT and YYEEEE. The CDR3 is made up of 13 amino acids. The complete variable domain, with remaining parts taken from reference TRBV5-6 and TRBJ1-2, reads DAGVTQSPTHLIKTRGQQVTLRCSPKSGHDTVSWYQQALGQGPQFIFQYYEEEERQRGNFPDRFSGHQFPNYSSELNVNALLLGDSALYLCASSLVQGDRRTFGSGTRLTVV.

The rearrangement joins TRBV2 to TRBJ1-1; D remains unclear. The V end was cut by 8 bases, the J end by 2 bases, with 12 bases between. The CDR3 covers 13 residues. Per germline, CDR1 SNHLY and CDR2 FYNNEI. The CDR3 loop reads CASPPGDNTEAFF. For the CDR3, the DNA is TGTGCCAGCCCGCCCGGAGATAACACTGAAGCTTTCTTT.

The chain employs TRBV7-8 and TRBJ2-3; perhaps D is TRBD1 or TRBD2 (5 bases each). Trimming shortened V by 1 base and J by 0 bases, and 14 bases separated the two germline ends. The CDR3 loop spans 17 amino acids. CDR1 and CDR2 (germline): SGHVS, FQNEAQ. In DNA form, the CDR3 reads TGTGCCAGCAGCTTAGTACTAGTCAGGGCGAGCACAGATACGCAGTATTTT. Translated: CASSLVLVRASTDTQYF. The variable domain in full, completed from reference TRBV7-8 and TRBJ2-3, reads GAGVSQSPRYKVAKRGQDVALRCDPISGHVSLFWYQQALGQGPEFLTYFQNEAQLDKSGLPSDRFFAERPEGSVSTLKIQRTQQEDSAVYLCASSLVLVRASTDTQYFGPGTRLTVL.

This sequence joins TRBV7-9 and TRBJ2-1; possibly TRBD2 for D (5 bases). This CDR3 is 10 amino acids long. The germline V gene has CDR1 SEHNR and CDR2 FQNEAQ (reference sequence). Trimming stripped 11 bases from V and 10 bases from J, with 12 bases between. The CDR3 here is CALGAGEQFF. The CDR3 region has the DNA TGTGCCTTGGGAGCCGGGGAGCAGTTCTTC.

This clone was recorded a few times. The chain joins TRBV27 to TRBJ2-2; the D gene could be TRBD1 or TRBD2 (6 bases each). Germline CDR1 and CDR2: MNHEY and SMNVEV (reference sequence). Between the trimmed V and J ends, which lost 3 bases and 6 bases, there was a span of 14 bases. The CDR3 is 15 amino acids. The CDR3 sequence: CASSFGGYGPGELFF. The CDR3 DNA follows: TGTGCCAGCAGTTTCGGGGGCTATGGGCCCGGGGAGCTGTTTTTT.

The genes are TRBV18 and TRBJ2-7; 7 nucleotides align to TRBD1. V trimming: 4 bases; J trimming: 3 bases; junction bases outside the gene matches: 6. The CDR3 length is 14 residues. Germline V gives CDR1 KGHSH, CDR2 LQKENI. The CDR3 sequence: CASSRTGAGYEQYF. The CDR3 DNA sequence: TGTGCCAGCTCACGTACAGGGGCGGGCTACGAGCAGTACTTC.

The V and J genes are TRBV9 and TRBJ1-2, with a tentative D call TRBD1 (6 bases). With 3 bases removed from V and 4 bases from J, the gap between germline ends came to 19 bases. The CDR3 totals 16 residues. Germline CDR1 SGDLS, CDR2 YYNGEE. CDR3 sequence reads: CASSGGGALGVYGYTF. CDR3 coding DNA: TGTGCCAGCAGCGGGGGGGGCGCCTTGGGAGTCTATGGCTACACCTTC.